This entry features one T cell receptor (beta chain) sequence. Its antigen is unidentified. This specimen comes from a study of cytomegalovirus exposure and HLA in healthy donors. Study-level findings and limits: Researchers had no immune exposure information except CMV serostatus available. It was 160 or so TCR beta chains that were listed as cytomegalovirus-associated.

The germline V gene has CDR1 GTSNPN and CDR2 SVGIG (reference sequence). This CDR3 region has 14 residues. Use of 60 Vbeta and 13 Jbeta primers characterized the PCR. Sequencing used immunoSEQ multiplex PCR; TCRdb keeps in-frame clones, though not all of them. This listing includes 50,000 to 70,000 clones. Material: PBMCs. The receptor comes from a woman under 30 in good health and CMV-seronegative. This chain uses TRBV30 with TRBJ2-4, with D uncertain. The CDR3 DNA reads as TGTGCTTTGGATGGGCTTCTAGCCAAAAACATTCAGTACTTC. Its protein product is CALDGLLAKNIQYF.